A selection of T cell receptor beta chains follows, all from one sample in a study of blood T cell repertoires in COVID-19. The data were produced by immunoSEQ multiplex PCR, yet TCRdb's version contains in-frame clones alone and is incomplete. The sample lists about 250,000 clones, 80% to 90% occurring once. Sequencing used PBMCs or T cells enriched from blood (not recorded which). The receptor source for this set is a man aged 35-49 years who had recovered from COVID-19. Each CDR3 is given with its conserved first and last residue. A D gene is named only where the DNA matches it firmly. Not every row has a clone size; where given, it reads once, few, many or a size class.

.,TRBJ2-7,TRBV28,few,TGTGCCAGCAGCCCCTCGGGACTTCTAGAATACGAGCAGTACTTC,CASSPSGLLEYEQYF
TRBD1,TRBJ1-4,TRBV6-5,few,TGTGCCAGCCGCGACAGGGTGGATGAAAAACTGTTTTTT,CASRDRVDEKLFF
TRBD1,TRBJ2-7,TRBV9,once,TGTGCCAGCAGCGTAGTCCCGGACAGGGCCTACGAGCAGTACTTC,CASSVVPDRAYEQYF
TRBD2,TRBJ2-1,TRBV18,.,TGTGCCAGCTCACCACCGTCGGGAGGGCCGTACAATGAGCAGTTCTTC,CASSPPSGGPYNEQFF
.,TRBJ2-7,TRBV21-1,.,TGTGCCAGCAGCCACAAGGTGCGGGGAGGGAACGAGCAGTACTTC,CASSHKVRGGNEQYF
TRBD2,TRBJ2-7,TRBV7-2,.,TGTGCCAGCAGCGCTACTAGCGGGGGCTCCTACGAGCAGTACTTC,CASSATSGGSYEQYF
.,TRBJ1-4,TRBV18,.,TGTGCCAGCTCACCATCGACCGGGCTTGAGGGACTGTTTTTT,CASSPSTGLEGLFF
TRBD2,TRBJ2-7,TRBV6-5,.,TGTGCCAGCAGTTACTTCCCGGGGGGCTACGAGCAGTACTTC,CASSYFPGGYEQYF
TRBD1,TRBJ1-2,TRBV7-8,.,TGTGCCAGCAGCTTAGTATTGACAGGGATGGAGGGCTACACCTTC,CASSLVLTGMEGYTF
.,TRBJ2-5,TRBV11-1,.,TGTGCCAGCAGCTTAGCGGGAGCCGGGACCCAGTACTTC,CASSLAGAGTQYF
TRBD1,TRBJ1-1,TRBV13,once,TGTGCCAGCAGCCCAAAGAGCAGGGGGTCCACTGAAGCTTTCTTT,CASSPKSRGSTEAFF
.,TRBJ1-2,TRBV9,once,TGTGCCAGCAGCGTCCGGGGGGACACTCATGGCTACACCTTC,CASSVRGDTHGYTF
.,TRBJ1-2,TRBV7-2,.,TGTGCCAGCAGCCCACAGGGAGACTATGGCTACACCTTC,CASSPQGDYGYTF
.,TRBJ2-6,TRBV6-5,.,TGTGCCAGCAGCGGCGGGTCAGCGGGGGCCAACGTCCTGACTTTC,CASSGGSAGANVLTF
.,TRBJ1-2,TRBV10-3,.,TGTGCCATCAGTGAGCCCCGGGGAACACTAGGCGATGGCTACACCTTC,CAISEPRGTLGDGYTF
.,TRBJ2-2,TRBV25-1,.,TGTGCCAGCAGTGAAGTAGGGGAGAACACCGGGGAGCTGTTTTTT,CASSEVGENTGELFF